This entry lists 7 T cell receptor beta chains sequenced from one sample in a study of beta chain features in type 1 diabetes. The whole isolated RNA underwent reverse transcription, so sequencing captured expressed TCRB transcripts. Sequencing used immunoSEQ multiplex PCR; TCRdb keeps in-frame clones, though not all of them. This table holds just over 600,000 clones, roughly 16% found once. Input material: naive CD4+ T cells from blood. These receptor sequences come from a man younger than 35 in good health.

The rearrangement links TRBV7-2 to TRBJ2-7; TRBD1 matches 9 bases. The CDR3 loop spans 14 amino acids. V shed 1 base and J 7 bases; nucleotides not matched to a gene: 5. Per germline, CDR1 SGHTA and CDR2 FQGNSA. The CDR3 coding sequence is TGTGCCAGCAGCTTAGGGAACAGGGGGCAAGAGCAGTACTTC. This translates into CASSLGNRGQEQYF.

This clone occurred a few times. The gene calls are TRBV29-1 and TRBJ1-2; D remains unclear. The CDR3 runs to 9 residues. The V end lost 8 bases, the J end lost 8 bases, and 9 bases lay between the germline ends. Germline CDR1 is SQVTM and CDR2 is ANQGSEA. In DNA, the CDR3 is TGCAGCTGGGTTCCAGGCTACACCTTC. It encodes CSWVPGYTF.

The J gene is TRBJ2-2, the V gene TRBV7-3; D is possibly TRBD2 (5 bases). The V end was cut by 3 bases, the J end by 1 base, with 9 bases between. The germline V gene has CDR1 SGHTA and CDR2 FQGTGA. The CDR3 has 15 residues. The chain's CDR3 is CASSLAGVNTGELFF. CDR3 in DNA: TGTGCCAGCAGCTTGGCCGGGGTGAACACCGGGGAGCTGTTTTTT.

J is TRBJ2-1 and V is TRBV7-2; TRBD2 might be the D (6 bases). The CDR3 is 16 amino acids. The V end was cut by 5 bases, the J end by 4 bases, with 18 bases between. Germline CDR1 reads SGHTA; CDR2 reads FQGNSA. This chain's CDR3 is CASSLRGIPLYNEQFF. The CDR3 DNA reads TGTGCCAGCAGCCTACGGGGGATCCCTCTTTACAATGAGCAGTTCTTC. Full variable domain (outside the CDR3, taken from reference TRBV7-2 and TRBJ2-1): GAGVSQSPSNKVTEKGKDVELRCDPISGHTALYWYRQSLGQGLEFLIYFQGNSAPDKSGLPSDRFSAERTGGSVSTLTIQRTQQEDSAVYLCASSLRGIPLYNEQFFGPGTRLTVL.

This clone was observed a few times. Distinct nucleotide sequences in the sample also encode this CDR3. The chain is built from TRBV7-9 and TRBJ1-2, with 8 bases that match TRBD1. Germline V gives CDR1 SEHNR, CDR2 FQNEAQ (reference sequence). This CDR3 spans 14 amino acids. Trimming cost V 0 bases and J 5 bases; bases outside gene matches: 2. The DNA of the CDR3 is TGTGCCAGCAGCTTAGCCACAGGGGGGTATGGCTACACCTTC. It is translated as CASSLATGGYGYTF.

For this clone: The same CDR3 also results from other DNA sequences found in this sample. This chain links TRBV5-1 with TRBJ2-1, with 13 bases lining up with TRBD2. CDR3 length equals 15 residues. CDR1 is SGHRS and CDR2 is YFSETQ in the germline V gene. Unmatched junction bases numbered 4, after V lost 5 bases and J lost 5 bases. The CDR3 nucleotides are TGCGCCAGCAGTTTACTAGCGGGAGGGAACAATGAGCAGTTCTTC. Amino acids: CASSLLAGGNNEQFF.

The table lists this clone with a few counts. V usage is TRBV15 and J usage is TRBJ1-2; possibly TRBD1 for D (5 bases). The CDR3 totals 15 residues. Germline-derived CDR1 and CDR2 are LNHNV and YYDKDF (reference sequence). The V end was cut by 1 base, the J end by 2 bases, with 11 bases between. The CDR3 nucleotides read TGTGCCACCAGCAGAGCGGCCAGGGAGAACTATGGCTACACCTTC. Translating it yields CATSRAARENYGYTF.